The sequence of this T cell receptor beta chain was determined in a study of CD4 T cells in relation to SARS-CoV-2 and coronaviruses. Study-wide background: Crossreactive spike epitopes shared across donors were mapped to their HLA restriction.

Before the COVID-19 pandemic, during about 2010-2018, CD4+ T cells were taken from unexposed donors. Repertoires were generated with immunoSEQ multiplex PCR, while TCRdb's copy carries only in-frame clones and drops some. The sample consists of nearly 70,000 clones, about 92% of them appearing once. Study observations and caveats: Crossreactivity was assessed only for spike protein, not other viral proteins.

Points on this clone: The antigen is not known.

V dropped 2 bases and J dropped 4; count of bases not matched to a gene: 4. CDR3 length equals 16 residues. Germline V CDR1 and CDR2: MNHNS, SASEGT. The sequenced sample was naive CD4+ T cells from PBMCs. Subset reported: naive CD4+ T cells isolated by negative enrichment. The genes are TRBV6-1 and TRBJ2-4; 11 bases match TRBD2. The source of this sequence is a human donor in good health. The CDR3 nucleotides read TGTGCCAGCAGTGAAACTAGCGGGAGAACAAAAAACATTCAGTACTTC. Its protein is CASSETSGRTKNIQYF.